Below are 30 T cell receptor beta chains sequenced from a single sample in a study of blood T cells in healthy people across ages. Through a sample-barcoded 5' primer and a J-beta primer mix, a second PCR was run for roughly 6 to 12 cycles. TCRdb ran MiXCR on the 5' RACE reads and lists one entry per CDR3 protein. This sample has 850,000 to 1,100,000 distinct CDR3 sequences, with around two fifths found just once. Sequencing was performed on blood. These receptors were collected from a man aged 18-30 years in good health.

Details on this clonotype: A junction end diverges from the germline sequence, so it may reflect a read error. V is TRBV13 and J is TRBJ1-1, with no clear D. Germline V gives CDR1 PRHDT, CDR2 FYEKMQ (reference sequence). This CDR3 region has 11 residues. The CDR3 region is CASSSSSDAFF. CDR3 coding DNA: TGTGCCAGCAGCTCGTCGTCTGACGCTTTCTTT.

Only a few counts were recorded for this clonotype. The chain has TRBV12-3 or TRBV12-4 and TRBJ1-4, with no clear D. CDR3 length: 12 residues. V dropped 2 bases and J dropped 8 bases, with 6 bases sitting between them. CDR3: CASSLMGEKLFF. CDR3 DNA: TGTGCCAGCAGTTTAATGGGAGAAAAACTGTTTTTT.

This clonotype appeared many times. The chain has TRBV9 and TRBJ2-3, with D uncertain. From germline, CDR1 is SGDLS and CDR2 YYNGEE. This CDR3 is built from 15 residues. V was clipped by 2 bases and J by 0 bases, with 10 bases between them. CDR3 sequence: CASSVRATSTDTQYF. CDR3 DNA: TGTGCCAGCAGCGTTAGAGCGACAAGCACAGATACGCAGTATTTT.

This clonotype was observed a handful of times. The rearrangement uses TRBV10-3 and TRBJ2-2; D might be TRBD2 (6 bases). CDR1 ENHRY and CDR2 SYGVKD come from the germline V gene. Trimming took 0 bases from V and 4 from J, leaving 12 bases between them. CDR3 length: 16 residues. The chain's CDR3 is CAISESGGSGTGELFF. The CDR3 DNA is TGTGCCATCAGTGAGTCTGGAGGGAGTGGCACCGGGGAGCTGTTTTTT.

The V call is TRBV7-2, the J call TRBJ1-2; possibly TRBD1 for D (6 bases). Looked up from germline, CDR1 is SGHTA and CDR2 is FQGNSA. Trimming cost V 0 bases and J 6 bases, with 14 bases left between them. This CDR3 is 15 amino acids long. The CDR3 reads CASSLAADRPNGYTF. CDR3 coding DNA: TGTGCCAGCAGCTTAGCCGCGGACAGACCCAATGGCTACACCTTC.

The sample holds a few counts of this clonotype. The rearrangement joins TRBV20-1 to TRBJ2-1; TRBD2 is a possible D gene (6 bases). There are 13 residues in the CDR3. Trimming shortened V by 1 base and J by 6 bases, and 10 bases separated the two germline ends. The V gene's germline CDR1 is DFQATT and CDR2 SNEGSKA (reference sequence). DNA for the CDR3: TGCAGTGCTAGAGGGGTGGAGGGCAATGAGCAGTTCTTC. Its translation is CSARGVEGNEQFF.

A remark on this clonotype: One end of the junction varies from germline; a read error may be responsible. V and J are TRBV6-2 or TRBV6-3 and TRBJ2-3; a weak D match, TRBD1 (6 bases). This CDR3 region has 14 residues. From germline, CDR1 is MNHEY and CDR2 SVGEGT. The CDR3 reads CACSSVNDRDTQYF. CDR3 DNA: TGTGCCTGCAGTTCCGTCAACGACAGGGATACGCAGTATTTT.

Details on this clonotype: A junction boundary mismatches the germline segment, possibly from a read error. This chain links TRBV7-9 with TRBJ2-5; TRBD2 is a possible D gene (6 bases). The CDR3 loop spans 15 amino acids. Germline V gene data show CDR1 as SEHNR and CDR2 as FQNEAQ (reference sequence). CDR3 nucleotides: TGTACCAGCAGCTTAGGAGGGACCGAAAAAGAGACCCAGTACTTC. Encoded protein: CTSSLGGTEKETQYF.

The V gene is TRBV6-2 or TRBV6-3, the J gene TRBJ2-1; D is uncertain. The J call may be wrong; the DNA end is better matched by TRBJ2-7. The CDR3 has 13 amino acids. Germline CDR1 and CDR2: MNHEY and SVGEGT. CDR3 region: CASLMSSYNEQYF. CDR3 bases: TGTGCCAGCCTTATGAGCTCCTACAATGAGCAGTACTTC.

The rearrangement joins TRBV7-2 to TRBJ2-7, with D hard to call. CDR1 SGHTA and CDR2 FQGNSA come from the germline V gene. V was trimmed by 5 bases and J by 4 bases, leaving 12 bases between them. The CDR3 length is 13 residues. The CDR3 nucleotides read TGTGCCAGCAGCGTCGAACTGGTGTACGAGCAGTACTTC. Encoded protein: CASSVELVYEQYF.

The rearrangement uses TRBV7-3 and TRBJ1-5; the match to TRBD1 covers 7 bases. V was clipped by 4 bases and J by 3 bases; unmatched bases: 6. The germline CDR1 and CDR2 sequences are SGHTA and FQGTGA. The CDR3 spans 15 residues. The CDR3 sequence is CASSSPTGINQPQHF. Here the CDR3 DNA reads TGTGCCAGCAGCTCACCGACAGGGATCAATCAGCCCCAGCATTTT. Using reference TRBV7-3 and TRBJ1-5 for the parts outside the CDR3, the full variable domain is GAGVSQTPSNKVTEKGKYVELRCDPISGHTALYWYRQSLGQGPEFLIYFQGTGAADDSGLPNDRFFAVRPEGSVSTLKIQRTERGDSAVYLCASSSPTGINQPQHFGDGTRLSIL.

This clonotype showed up just a few times. This chain uses TRBV28 with TRBJ1-6; D not resolved. Deletions cut 1 base from V and 5 bases from J, with 6 bases between. This CDR3 region has 14 residues. Germline CDR1 is MDHEN and CDR2 is SYDVKM. The chain's CDR3 is CASSLYGDNSPLHF. The CDR3 DNA sequence: TGTGCCAGCAGTTTATATGGGGATAATTCACCCCTCCACTTT.

The sample holds a few counts of this clonotype. The chain links TRBV18 to TRBJ1-2; TRBD1 aligns across 8 bases. Germline V gene data show CDR1 as KGHSH and CDR2 as LQKENI. The CDR3 spans 15 residues. The J segment lost 3 bases and the V segment lost 1 base, leaving 4 bases of the junction unmatched. CDR3 residues: CASSPLATGDYGYTF. CDR3 in DNA: TGTGCCAGCTCACCACTAGCGACAGGGGACTATGGCTACACCTTC.

A few counts support this clonotype. The chain employs TRBV4-3 and TRBJ1-1; D remains ambiguous. Germline V gene sequence: CDR1 LGHNA, CDR2 YSLEER. V was cut by 2 bases and J by 1 base, with 11 bases left in between. CDR3 length: 15 residues. The CDR3 sequence: CASSQKLGGNTEAFF. Here the CDR3 DNA reads TGCGCCAGCAGCCAAAAGCTAGGTGGGAACACTGAAGCTTTCTTT.

This clonotype was seen more than once but under ten times. The gene calls are TRBV5-1 and TRBJ2-1; tentative D call: TRBD1 (5 bases). The germline V gene has CDR1 SGHRS and CDR2 YFSETQ. Trimming shortened V by 1 base and J by 5 bases, and 10 bases separated the two germline ends. CDR3 length equals 14 residues. For the CDR3, the DNA is TGCGCCAGCAGCTTGCTCAGGGCTAACAATGAGCAGTTCTTC. Amino acid sequence: CASSLLRANNEQFF.

This clonotype has at least ten counts. This chain connects TRBV4-3 to TRBJ2-1, with D perhaps matching TRBD1 (5 bases). From germline, CDR1 is LGHNA and CDR2 YSLEER. V was trimmed by 0 bases and J by 5 bases, leaving 14 bases between them. The CDR3 spans 16 residues. CDR3 in amino acids: CASSQDLGLGNNEQFF. Here the CDR3 DNA reads TGCGCCAGCAGCCAAGATTTGGGGCTAGGGAACAATGAGCAGTTCTTC.

This clonotype appeared once. The V call is TRBV4-1, the J call TRBJ1-4; 7 positions match TRBD1. The CDR3 is made up of 14 amino acids. Unmatched junction bases numbered 2, after V lost 3 bases and J lost 4 bases. Germline V gene sequence: CDR1 MGHRA, CDR2 YSYEKL. CDR3 in DNA: TGCGCCAGCAGCCATAGGGACAGTAATGAAAAACTGTTTTTT. Amino acid sequence: CASSHRDSNEKLFF.

This clonotype was detected a few times. The V gene is TRBV12-3 or TRBV12-4, the J gene TRBJ2-1, with D unresolved. Trimming stripped 3 bases from V and 9 bases from J, with 9 bases between. CDR3 length: 12 residues. In nucleotides, the CDR3 is TGTGCCAGCAGTTTGGAAAACGGTGAGCAGTTCTTC. Its translation is CASSLENGEQFF.

The chain combines TRBV6-6 with TRBJ1-1; 8 bases are a match to TRBD1. V dropped 6 bases and J dropped 0; count of bases not matched to a gene: 3. There are 14 residues in the CDR3. CDR1 MNHNY and CDR2 SVGAGI come from the germline V gene (reference sequence). CDR3 bases: TGTGCCAGCAGAGGACAGGGAATGAACACTGAAGCTTTCTTT. Protein: CASRGQGMNTEAFF.

The CDR3 DNA reads as TGTGCCATCGTCGGCCAATCGGGGGCCTCGGGGGGCTACACCTTC. The encoded protein is CAIVGQSGASGGYTF. V and J are TRBV10-3 and TRBJ1-2, with D possibly TRBD1 on 6 matching bases. The germline V and J ends were trimmed by 8 bases and 8 bases, with 24 bases remaining between them. CDR1 is ENHRY, CDR2 SYGVKD, per germline. The CDR3 extends over 15 amino acids.

This rearrangement joins TRBV12-5 to TRBJ2-5, with a possible D match to TRBD1 (6 bases). With 8 bases removed from V and 5 bases from J, the gap between germline ends came to 18 bases. CDR3 length equals 14 residues. From germline, CDR1 is LGHNT and CDR2 FRNRAP. The CDR3 here is CASSSTQGLETQYF. The CDR3 region has the DNA TGTGCTAGTAGTTCTACCCAGGGGCTCGAGACCCAGTACTTC.

This clonotype showed up just a few times. The rearrangement uses TRBV18 and TRBJ2-1; the match to TRBD2 covers 9 bases. The J segment lost 1 base and the V segment lost 0 bases, leaving 4 bases of the junction unmatched. CDR1 KGHSH and CDR2 LQKENI come from the germline V gene. The CDR3 runs 17 residues. The CDR3 nucleotides are TGTGCCAGCTCACCACCGGGAAGCGGGGGGTCCTACAATGAGCAGTTCTTC. Translating gives CASSPPGSGGSYNEQFF.

The chain employs TRBV27 and TRBJ2-7; D is unclear. The CDR3 is made up of 14 amino acids. Germline values: CDR1 MNHEY, CDR2 SMNVEV (reference sequence). V was clipped by 5 bases and J by 5 bases, with 16 bases between them. The CDR3 loop is CASSPGRPPDEQYF. In nucleotides, the CDR3 is TGTGCCAGCAGTCCAGGACGGCCTCCGGACGAGCAGTACTTC.

The chain is built from TRBV2 and TRBJ1-4, with D uncertain. This CDR3 has 12 residues. Germline assignment: CDR1 SNHLY and CDR2 FYNNEI. V was pared by 8 bases and J by 8 bases, with 12 bases between. In DNA, the CDR3 is TGTGCCAGCGGTCATCGAGGCGAAAAACTGTTTTTT. This translates into CASGHRGEKLFF.

With respect to this clonotype: The germline gene is not matched at one end of the junction; a read error may be the cause. The CDR3 loop is CASSLGLASTDTRYF. CDR3 sequence (DNA): TGTGCCAGCAGCTTAGGACTAGCCTCCACAGATACGCGGTATTTT. This chain joins TRBV7-2 and TRBJ2-3; 7 bases line up with TRBD2. Per the germline V gene, CDR1 is SGHTA and CDR2 is FQGNSA. The CDR3 is made up of 15 amino acids. The variable domain in full, with the rest retrieved from reference TRBV7-2 and TRBJ2-3, is GAGVSQSPSNKVTEKGKDVELRCDPISGHTALYWYRQSLGQGLEFLIYFQGNSAPDKSGLPSDRFSAERTGGSVSTLTIQRTQQEDSAVYLCASSLGLASTDTRYFGPGTRLTVL.

This clonotype has just a few counts. The chain recombines TRBV12-3 or TRBV12-4 with TRBJ1-1, with a tentative D call TRBD1 (5 bases). The CDR3 spans 15 residues. Trimming took 4 bases from V and 1 from J, leaving 13 bases between them. The CDR3 bases are TGTGCCAGCAGTTCCCGCCCGGGACCGAACACTGAAGCTTTCTTT. This translates into CASSSRPGPNTEAFF.

This clonotype has more than one count but fewer than ten. The chain has TRBV7-9 and TRBJ2-7; D may be TRBD1 (6 bases). The CDR3 has 15 amino acids. V lost 5 bases and J lost 3, with 17 bases in between. Germline V gene lookup returns CDR1 SEHNR and CDR2 FQNEAQ (reference sequence). CDR3 nucleotides: TGTGCCAGCAGCGCTCCCGGGACAATAGACTACGAGCAGTACTTC. This sequence encodes CASSAPGTIDYEQYF.

The chain is built from TRBV20-1 and TRBJ1-1; D uncertain. The germline gives CDR1 DFQATT, CDR2 SNEGSKA (reference sequence). V lost 4 bases to trimming and J lost 6 bases, with 6 bases between them. The CDR3 is 10 residues long. CDR3 protein: CSAKLPEAFF. CDR3 DNA sequence: TGCAGTGCTAAGCTCCCTGAAGCTTTCTTT.

The chain joins TRBV4-2 to TRBJ1-2, with D unresolved. The CDR3 has 15 amino acids. Germline-derived CDR1 and CDR2 are LGHNA and YNFKEQ. Trimming pared 6 bases from V and 1 base from J, leaving 15 bases between. CDR3 sequence: CASSEMRQINYGYTF. As DNA, the CDR3 is TGTGCCAGCAGTGAAATGAGGCAGATTAACTATGGCTACACCTTC.

CDR3 DNA: TGTGCCAGCAGCCCCGGGACAGGGGGCCCAGGTCAGCCCCAGCATTTT. This gives the protein CASSPGTGGPGQPQHF. This chain links TRBV6-5 with TRBJ1-5; 12 bases line up with TRBD1. V was pared by 6 bases and J by 6 bases, with 9 bases of the junction left unmatched. CDR3 length: 16 amino acids. CDR1 and CDR2 (germline): MNHEY, SVGAGI.